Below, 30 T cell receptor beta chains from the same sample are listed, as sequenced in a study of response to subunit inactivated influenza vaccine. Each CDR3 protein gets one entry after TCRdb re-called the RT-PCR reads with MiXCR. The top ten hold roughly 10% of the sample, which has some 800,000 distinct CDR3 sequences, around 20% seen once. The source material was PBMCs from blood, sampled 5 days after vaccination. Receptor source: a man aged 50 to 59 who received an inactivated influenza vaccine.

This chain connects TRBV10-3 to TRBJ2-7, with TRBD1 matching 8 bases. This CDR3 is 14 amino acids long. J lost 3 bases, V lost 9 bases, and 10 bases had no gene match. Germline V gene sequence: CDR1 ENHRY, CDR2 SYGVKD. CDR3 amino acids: CAMRADRDNYEQYF. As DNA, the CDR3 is TGTGCCATGAGGGCGGACAGGGACAACTACGAGCAGTACTTC.

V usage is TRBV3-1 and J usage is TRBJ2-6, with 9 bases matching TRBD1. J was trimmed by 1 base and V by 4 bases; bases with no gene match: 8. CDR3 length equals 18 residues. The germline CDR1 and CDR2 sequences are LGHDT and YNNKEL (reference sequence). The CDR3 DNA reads TGTGCCAGCAGCCGCATACCGGGACAGGGTTCTGGGGCCAACGTCCTGACTTTC. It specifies CASSRIPGQGSGANVLTF.

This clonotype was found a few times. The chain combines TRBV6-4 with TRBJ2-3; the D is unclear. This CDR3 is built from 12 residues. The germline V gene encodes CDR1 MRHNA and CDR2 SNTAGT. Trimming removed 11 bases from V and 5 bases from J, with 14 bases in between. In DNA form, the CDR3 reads TGTGCCGAGCTGGTGGGAATAGATACGCAGTATTTT. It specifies CAELVGIDTQYF.

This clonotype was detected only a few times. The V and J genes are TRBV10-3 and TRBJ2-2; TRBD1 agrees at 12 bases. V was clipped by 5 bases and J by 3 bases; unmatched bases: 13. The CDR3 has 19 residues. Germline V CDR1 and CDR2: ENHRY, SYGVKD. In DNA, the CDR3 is TGTGCCATCAGTAAAACCGGGACAGGGGGCTTTCGGGACACCGGGGAGCTGTTTTTT. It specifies CAISKTGTGGFRDTGELFF.

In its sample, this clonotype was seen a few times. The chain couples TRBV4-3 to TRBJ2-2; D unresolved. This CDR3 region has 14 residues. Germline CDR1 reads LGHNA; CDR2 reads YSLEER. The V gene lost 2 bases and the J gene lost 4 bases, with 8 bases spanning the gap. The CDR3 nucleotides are TGCGCCAGCAGCCAACTCAAAACCACCGGGGAGCTGTTTTTT. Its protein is CASSQLKTTGELFF.

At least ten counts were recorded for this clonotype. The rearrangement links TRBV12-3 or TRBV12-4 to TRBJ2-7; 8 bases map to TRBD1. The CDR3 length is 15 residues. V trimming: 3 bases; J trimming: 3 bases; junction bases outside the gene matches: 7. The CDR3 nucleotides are TGTGCCAGCAGTTTTACAGGGGGTGTCGGCTACGAGCAGTACTTC. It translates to CASSFTGGVGYEQYF.

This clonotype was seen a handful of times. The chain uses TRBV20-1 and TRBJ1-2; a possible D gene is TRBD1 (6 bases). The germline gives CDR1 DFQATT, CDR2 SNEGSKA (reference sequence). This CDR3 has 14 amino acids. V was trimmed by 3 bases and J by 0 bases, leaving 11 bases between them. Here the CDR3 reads CSARTGGTNYGYTF. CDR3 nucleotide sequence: TGCAGTGCTAGGACAGGAGGGACTAACTATGGCTACACCTTC.

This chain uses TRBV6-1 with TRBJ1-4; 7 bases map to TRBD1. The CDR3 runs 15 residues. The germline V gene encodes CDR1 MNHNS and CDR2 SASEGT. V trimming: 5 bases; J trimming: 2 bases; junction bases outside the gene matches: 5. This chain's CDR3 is CASSPRQGTNEKLFF. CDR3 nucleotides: TGTGCCAGCAGTCCACGACAGGGTACTAATGAAAAACTGTTTTTT.

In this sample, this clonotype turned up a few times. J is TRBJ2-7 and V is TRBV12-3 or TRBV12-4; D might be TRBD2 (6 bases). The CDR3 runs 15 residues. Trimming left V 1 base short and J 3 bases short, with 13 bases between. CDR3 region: CASSLGRERFYEQYF. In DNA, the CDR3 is TGTGCCAGCAGTTTAGGGCGGGAAAGATTCTACGAGCAGTACTTC.

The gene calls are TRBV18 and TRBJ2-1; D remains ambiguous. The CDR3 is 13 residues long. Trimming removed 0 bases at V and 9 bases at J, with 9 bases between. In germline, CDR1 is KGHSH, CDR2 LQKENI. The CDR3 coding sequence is TGTGCCAGCTCACCACCAGCCCCCGTTGAGCAGTTCTTC. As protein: CASSPPAPVEQFF.

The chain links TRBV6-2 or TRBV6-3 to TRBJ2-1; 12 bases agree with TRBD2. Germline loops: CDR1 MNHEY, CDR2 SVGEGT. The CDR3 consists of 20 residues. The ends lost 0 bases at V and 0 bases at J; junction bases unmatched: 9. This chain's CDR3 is CASSYSSGLAGILSYNEQFF. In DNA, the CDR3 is TGTGCCAGCAGTTACTCATCTGGACTAGCGGGAATCCTCTCCTACAATGAGCAGTTCTTC.

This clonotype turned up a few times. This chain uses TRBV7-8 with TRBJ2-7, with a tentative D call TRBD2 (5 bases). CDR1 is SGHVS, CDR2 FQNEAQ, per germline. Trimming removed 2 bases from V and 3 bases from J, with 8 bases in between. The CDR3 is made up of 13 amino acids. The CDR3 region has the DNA TGTGCCAGCAGCTTAATTCGGGGCTACGAGCAGTACTTC. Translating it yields CASSLIRGYEQYF. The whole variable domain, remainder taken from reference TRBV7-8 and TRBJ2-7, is GAGVSQSPRYKVAKRGQDVALRCDPISGHVSLFWYQQALGQGPEFLTYFQNEAQLDKSGLPSDRFFAERPEGSVSTLKIQRTQQEDSAVYLCASSLIRGYEQYFGPGTRLTVT.

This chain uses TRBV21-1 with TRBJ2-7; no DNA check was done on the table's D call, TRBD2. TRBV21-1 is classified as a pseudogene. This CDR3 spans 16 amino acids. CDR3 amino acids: CASSYWGGPSEYEQYF. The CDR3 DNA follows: TGTGCCAGCAGCTACTGGGGAGGGCCCAGTGAGTACGAGCAGTACTTC.

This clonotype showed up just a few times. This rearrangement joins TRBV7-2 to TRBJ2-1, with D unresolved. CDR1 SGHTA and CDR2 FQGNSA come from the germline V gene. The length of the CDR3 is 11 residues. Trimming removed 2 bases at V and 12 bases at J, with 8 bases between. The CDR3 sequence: CASSLNKGQFF. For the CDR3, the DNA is TGTGCCAGCAGCTTAAATAAGGGGCAGTTCTTC. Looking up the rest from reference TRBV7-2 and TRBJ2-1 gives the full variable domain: GAGVSQSPSNKVTEKGKDVELRCDPISGHTALYWYRQSLGQGLEFLIYFQGNSAPDKSGLPSDRFSAERTGGSVSTLTIQRTQQEDSAVYLCASSLNKGQFFGPGTRLTVL.

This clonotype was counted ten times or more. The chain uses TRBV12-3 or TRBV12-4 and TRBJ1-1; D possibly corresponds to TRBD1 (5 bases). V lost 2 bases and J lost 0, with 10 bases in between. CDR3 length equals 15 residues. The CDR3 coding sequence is TGTGCCAGCAGTTTAAGGCAGGGCATGAACACTGAAGCTTTCTTT. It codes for CASSLRQGMNTEAFF.

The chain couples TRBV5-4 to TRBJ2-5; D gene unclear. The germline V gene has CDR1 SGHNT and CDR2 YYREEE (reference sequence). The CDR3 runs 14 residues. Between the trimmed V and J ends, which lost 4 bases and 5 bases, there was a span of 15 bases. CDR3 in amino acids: CASSPSAVAETQYF. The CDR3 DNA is TGTGCCAGCAGCCCCTCGGCCGTGGCGGAGACCCAGTACTTC.

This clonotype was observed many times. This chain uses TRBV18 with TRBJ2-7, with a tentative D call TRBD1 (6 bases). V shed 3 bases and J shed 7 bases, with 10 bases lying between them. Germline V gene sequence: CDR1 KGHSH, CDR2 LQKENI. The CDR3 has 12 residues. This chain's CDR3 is CASSPQGKEQYF. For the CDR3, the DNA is TGTGCCAGCTCACCGCAGGGGAAAGAGCAGTACTTC.

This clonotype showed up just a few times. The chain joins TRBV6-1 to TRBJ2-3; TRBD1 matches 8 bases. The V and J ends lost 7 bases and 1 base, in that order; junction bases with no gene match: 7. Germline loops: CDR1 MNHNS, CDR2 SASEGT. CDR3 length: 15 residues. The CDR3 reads CASNSGTGGTDTQYF. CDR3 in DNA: TGTGCCAGCAACTCCGGGACAGGAGGCACAGATACGCAGTATTTT.

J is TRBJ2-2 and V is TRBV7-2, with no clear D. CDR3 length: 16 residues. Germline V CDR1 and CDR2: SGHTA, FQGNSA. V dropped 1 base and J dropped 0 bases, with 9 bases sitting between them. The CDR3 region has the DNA TGTGCCAGCAGCTTAGTTAGTCTTTCGAACACCGGGGAGCTGTTTTTT. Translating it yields CASSLVSLSNTGELFF. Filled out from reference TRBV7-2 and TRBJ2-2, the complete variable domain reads GAGVSQSPSNKVTEKGKDVELRCDPISGHTALYWYRQSLGQGLEFLIYFQGNSAPDKSGLPSDRFSAERTGGSVSTLTIQRTQQEDSAVYLCASSLVSLSNTGELFFGEGSRLTVL.

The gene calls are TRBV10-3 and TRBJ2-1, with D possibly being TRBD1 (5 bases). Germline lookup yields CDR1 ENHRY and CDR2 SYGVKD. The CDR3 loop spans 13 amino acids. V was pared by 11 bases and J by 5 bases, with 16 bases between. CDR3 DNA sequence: TGTGCCGCGAGCAGGGAAAGCCACAATGAGCAGTTCTTC. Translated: CAASRESHNEQFF.

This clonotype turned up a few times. The CDR3, as DNA: TGTGCCTGGACACGGGACGGAGCCTACGAGCAGTACTTC. This codes for CAWTRDGAYEQYF. The chain links TRBV30 to TRBJ2-7; the D call may be TRBD1 or TRBD2 (5 bases each). The CDR3 totals 13 residues. Germline V lookup: CDR1 GTSNPN, CDR2 SVGIG (reference sequence). V was clipped by 4 bases and J by 2 bases, with 12 bases between them.

The CDR3 here is CASSSPGYGELFF. In DNA form, the CDR3 reads TGTGCCAGCAGCTCACCGGGCTACGGGGAGCTGTTTTTT. The chain couples TRBV5-6 to TRBJ2-2; the D is unclear. This CDR3 contains 13 residues. Per germline, CDR1 SGHDT and CDR2 YYEEEE. Trimming stripped 3 bases from V and 7 bases from J, with 10 bases between.

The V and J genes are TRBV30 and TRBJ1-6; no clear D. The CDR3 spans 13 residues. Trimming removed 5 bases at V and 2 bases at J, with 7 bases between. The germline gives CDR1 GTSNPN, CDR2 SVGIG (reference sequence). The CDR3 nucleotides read TGTGCCTGGGGGAGAGCCTATAATTCACCCCTCCACTTT. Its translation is CAWGRAYNSPLHF. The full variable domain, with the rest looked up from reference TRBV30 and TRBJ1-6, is SQTIHQWPATLVQPVGSPLSLECTVEGTSNPNLYWYRQAAGRGLQLLFYSVGIGQISSEVPQNLSASRPQDRQFILSSKKLLLSDSGFYLCAWGRAYNSPLHFGNGTRLTVT.

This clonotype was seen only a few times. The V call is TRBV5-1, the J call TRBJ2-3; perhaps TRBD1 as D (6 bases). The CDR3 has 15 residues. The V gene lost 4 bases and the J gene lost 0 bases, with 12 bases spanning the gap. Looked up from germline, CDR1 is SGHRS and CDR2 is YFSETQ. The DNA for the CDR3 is TGCGCCAGCAGCCTGAGACAGGATAGCACAGATACGCAGTATTTT. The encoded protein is CASSLRQDSTDTQYF.

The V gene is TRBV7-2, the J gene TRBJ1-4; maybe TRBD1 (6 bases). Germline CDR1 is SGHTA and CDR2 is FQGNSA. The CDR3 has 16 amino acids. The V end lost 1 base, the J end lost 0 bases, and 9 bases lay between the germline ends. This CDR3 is CASSLDRGATNEKLFF. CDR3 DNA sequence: TGTGCCAGCAGCTTAGATAGGGGGGCAACTAATGAAAAACTGTTTTTT.

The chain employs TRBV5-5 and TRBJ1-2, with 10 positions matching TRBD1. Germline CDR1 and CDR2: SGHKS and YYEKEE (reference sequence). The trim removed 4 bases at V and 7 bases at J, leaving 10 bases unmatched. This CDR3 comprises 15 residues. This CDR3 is CASSNDRGLYGGYTF. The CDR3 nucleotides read TGTGCCAGCAGCAACGACAGGGGGCTTTACGGTGGCTACACCTTC.

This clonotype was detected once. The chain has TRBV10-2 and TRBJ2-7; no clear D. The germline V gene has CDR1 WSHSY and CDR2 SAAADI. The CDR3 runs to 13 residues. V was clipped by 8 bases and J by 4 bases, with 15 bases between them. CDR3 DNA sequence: TGCGCCAGCGGTCTACGACAAGGGTACGAGCAGTACTTC. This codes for CASGLRQGYEQYF.

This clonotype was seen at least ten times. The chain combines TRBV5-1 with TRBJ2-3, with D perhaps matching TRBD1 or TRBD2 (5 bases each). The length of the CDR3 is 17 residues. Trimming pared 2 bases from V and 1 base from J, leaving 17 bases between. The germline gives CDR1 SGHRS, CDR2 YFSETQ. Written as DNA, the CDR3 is TGCGCCAGCAGCTTTGGGGGACGCACCTCGGGCACAGATACGCAGTATTTT. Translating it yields CASSFGGRTSGTDTQYF.

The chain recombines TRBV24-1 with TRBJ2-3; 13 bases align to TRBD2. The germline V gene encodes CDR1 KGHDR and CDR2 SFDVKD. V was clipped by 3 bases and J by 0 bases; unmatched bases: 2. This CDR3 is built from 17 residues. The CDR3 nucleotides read TGTGCCACCAGTGATGGGACTAGCGGGGAGAGCACAGATACGCAGTATTTT. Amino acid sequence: CATSDGTSGESTDTQYF.

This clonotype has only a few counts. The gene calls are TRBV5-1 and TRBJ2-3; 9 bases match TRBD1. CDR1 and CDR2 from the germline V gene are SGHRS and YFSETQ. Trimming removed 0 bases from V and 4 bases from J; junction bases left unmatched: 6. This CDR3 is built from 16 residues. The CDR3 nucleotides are TGCGCCAGCAGCTTGGAGACAGGGGGTATGGCAGATACGCAGTATTTT. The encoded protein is CASSLETGGMADTQYF.